This TCR beta chain was observed in a study of shared clonotypes between healthy human individuals. The germline V gene encodes CDR1 LNHDA and CDR2 SQIVND (reference sequence). This CDR3 is built from 18 residues. Between the trimmed V and J ends, which lost 7 bases and 0 bases, there was a span of 19 bases. For sorted subsets, about 190 ng DNA per replicate equaled about 31,000 T cell genomes. Data came from immunoSEQ multiplex PCR; TCRdb stores just in-frame clones and leaves some out. The sample holds roughly 640,000 clones, about 97% seen once. This chain joins TRBV19 and TRBJ2-6; a weak D match, TRBD1 (6 bases). This receptor was taken from a woman aged 25 to 39 in good health. The sample consisted of naive CD4+ T cells sorted from blood. Subset meaning: CD45RA+ positively selected. CDR3 region: CASTPGGQGFSGANVLTF. In nucleotides, the CDR3 is TGTGCCAGTACCCCTGGTGGCCAGGGGTTCTCTGGGGCCAACGTCCTGACTTTC. The full variable domain, with the rest looked up from reference TRBV19 and TRBJ2-6, is DGGITQSPKYLFRKEGQNVTLSCEQNLNHDAMYWYRQDPGQGLRLIYYSQIVNDFQKGDIAEGYSVSREKKESFPLTVTSAQKNPTAFYLCASTPGGQGFSGANVLTFGAGSRLTVL.